A selection of T cell receptor beta chains follows, all from one sample in a study of identical twins. TCRdb redid the calling of the 5' RACE reads with MiXCR, one entry per CDR3 protein. The repertoire holds approximately 210,000 distinct CDR3 sequences, with over 5.5% as singletons. This same sample was also part of a study on T cells expressing NK-cell markers.

The sequenced sample consisted of CD8+ T cells sorted from blood. These receptors originate from a woman between 18 and 30 years old in good health. The CDR3 runs from the conserved cysteine through the conserved F or W. The order of the fields is D gene, V gene, J gene, clone size, CDR3 protein, CDR3 DNA. A D gene is named only where the DNA matches it firmly. The size of a clone is reported for some rows only, either as once, few or many, or as a class for expanded clones.

NA	TRBV5-1	TRBJ1-1	NA	CASSDGFLNTEAFF	TGCGCCAGCAGCGATGGGTTTCTGAACACTGAAGCTTTCTTT
NA	TRBV4-3	TRBJ2-3	many	CASSHPRDTQYF	TGCGCCAGCAGCCACCCAAGAGATACGCAGTATTTT
NA	TRBV6-5	TRBJ2-7	few	CASSYIDGEQYF	TGTGCCAGCAGTTACATCGACGGAGAGCAGTACTTC
TRBD2	TRBV29-1	TRBJ2-2	many	CSVSPGLAERTGELFF	TGCAGCGTATCACCGGGACTAGCGGAGCGCACCGGGGAGCTGTTTTTT
NA	TRBV7-2	TRBJ2-1	few	CASNTGYVNEQFF	TGTGCCAGCAATACAGGGTATGTGAATGAGCAGTTCTTC
NA	TRBV21-1	TRBJ2-7	many	CASSKGSSVHYEQYF	TGTGCCAGCAGCAAAGGTAGTAGTGTTCACTACGAGCAGTACTTC
NA	TRBV9	TRBJ1-2	few	CASSVPDYGYTF	TGTGCCAGCAGCGTACCGGACTATGGCTACACCTTC
TRBD2	TRBV5-6	TRBJ2-2	few	CASSPTSAPGELFF	TGTGCCAGCAGCCCCACTAGCGCGCCCGGGGAGCTGTTTTTT
NA	TRBV12-3/TRBV12-4	TRBJ2-7	many	CATTLGAGEQYF	TGTGCCACCACCTTGGGGGCTGGCGAGCAGTACTTC
NA	TRBV7-3	TRBJ2-2	once	CASSLTVQGGGELFF	TGTGCCAGCAGCTTAACGGTTCAGGGCGGCGGGGAGCTGTTTTTT
NA	TRBV7-7	TRBJ1-3	many	CASSRGQSGNTIYF	TGTGCCAGCAGCCGCGGACAGAGCGGAAACACCATATATTTT
NA	TRBV27	TRBJ1-1	few	CASGLQGVTEAFF	TGTGCCAGCGGTTTACAGGGCGTCACTGAAGCTTTCTTT
NA	TRBV6-6	TRBJ2-7	many	CASDGGFYEQYF	TGTGCCTCAGACGGCGGATTCTACGAGCAGTACTTC
NA	TRBV11-2	TRBJ2-7	NA	CASSLEVGPWVEQYF	TGTGCCAGCAGCTTAGAGGTCGGGCCCTGGGTAGAGCAGTACTTC
NA	TRBV5-5	TRBJ1-2	NA	CASSTAGPGGGYTF	TGTGCCAGCAGCACCGCCGGGCCTGGGGGTGGCTACACCTTC
TRBD1	TRBV5-5	TRBJ1-6	NA	CASSLFTGGNSPLHF	TGTGCCAGCAGCTTGTTTACAGGGGGAAATTCACCCCTCCACTTT
NA	TRBV7-9	TRBJ1-2	many	CASSLAGGPYGYTF	TGTGCCAGCAGCTTAGCGGGGGGACCCTATGGCTACACCTTC
NA	TRBV7-9	TRBJ2-7	few	CASTGERGEQYF	TGTGCCAGCACCGGCGAGAGGGGCGAGCAGTACTTC